This T cell receptor beta chain comes out of a study of shared clonotypes between healthy human individuals. Germline lookup yields CDR1 SQVTM and CDR2 ANQGSEA. V trimming: 7 bases; J trimming: 4 bases; junction bases outside the gene matches: 5. The CDR3 length is 12 residues. Healthy HIV-negative adults with no recent acute infections or vaccinations were recruited as donors. Broader study findings: Memory subsets generally showed smaller estimated richness than naive subsets did.

TCRdb keeps only in-frame clones here, not all; method: immunoSEQ multiplex PCR. The sample has roughly 1,000,000 clones; 75% to 85% are singletons. Of note for this clone: Its cognate antigen is unknown.

The material sequenced was memory CD4+ T cells from PBMCs. Subset defined: CD45RA-negative fraction. This TCR came from a man younger than 30 in good health. Some clones in this sample may be carry-over from other donors' samples. This sequence joins TRBV29-1 and TRBJ1-1; TRBD1 matches at 8 bases. CDR3 coding DNA: TGCAGCGGGGTACAGGGGGGCACTGAAGCTTTCTTT. Its translation is CSGVQGGTEAFF.